Shown below are 16 T cell receptor beta chains from a single sample sequenced in a study of identical twins. TCRdb called the 5' RACE reads again in MiXCR, with one record for every CDR3 protein. The sample has fewer than 250,000 distinct CDR3 sequences; 5.5% to 7% are singletons. This same sample was also part of a study on yellow fever vaccine responses in identical twins.

Sequenced sample: memory (CD45RO+) T cells sorted from blood. All receptors derive from a woman aged 18 to 35 in good health.

The V and J genes are TRBV6-1 and TRBJ2-5; D possibly corresponds to TRBD1 (6 bases). The CDR3 is 15 amino acids. V was cut by 4 bases and J by 2 bases, with 14 bases left in between. Germline-derived CDR1 and CDR2 are MNHNS and SASEGT. Here the CDR3 reads CASSGMTTGQETQYF. The CDR3 nucleotides are TGTGCCAGCAGTGGTATGACGACAGGACAAGAGACCCAGTACTTC.

The rearrangement joins TRBV3-1 to TRBJ2-3; 8 positions agree with TRBD2. The CDR3 spans 16 residues. V shed 7 bases, J shed 2 bases, and the junction held 11 bases outside the gene matches. Germline CDR1 and CDR2: LGHDT and YNNKEL (reference sequence). The CDR3 reads CASKPMVGLDTDTQYF. As DNA, the CDR3 is TGTGCCAGCAAACCTATGGTGGGACTAGACACAGATACGCAGTATTTT.

This clonotype has a handful of counts. The J gene is TRBJ2-2, the V gene TRBV7-6, with 10 bases identical to TRBD2. Germline CDR1 is SGHVS and CDR2 is FNYEAQ. Unmatched junction bases numbered 12, after V lost 4 bases and J lost 4 bases. The CDR3 length is 18 residues. The CDR3 DNA follows: TGTGCCAGCAGCTCCCCCTCGTGTAGCGGGGGGTGCACCGGGGAGCTGTTTTTT. Translated: CASSSPSCSGGCTGELFF.

This clonotype has at least ten counts. The CDR3 sequence: CASSLSPGGSQPQHF. The CDR3 bases are TGCGCCAGCAGCTTGTCTCCAGGGGGGTCGCAGCCCCAGCATTTT. This chain connects TRBV5-1 to TRBJ1-5; 7 nucleotides align to TRBD1. CDR3 size: 15 residues. V shed 1 base, J shed 7 bases, and the junction held 8 bases outside the gene matches. The germline V gene encodes CDR1 SGHRS and CDR2 YFSETQ.

The chain recombines TRBV5-8 with TRBJ1-1, with TRBD1 as a possible D gene (5 bases). This CDR3 has 15 amino acids. V shed 2 bases and J shed 6 bases, with 17 bases lying between them. CDR1 SGHTS and CDR2 YDEGEE come from the germline V gene. The CDR3 DNA follows: TGTGCCAGCAGCTTCGTTGGGGGAATGAGCTCTGAAGCTTTCTTT. Translating it yields CASSFVGGMSSEAFF. Using reference TRBV5-8 and TRBJ1-1 for the parts outside the CDR3, the full variable domain is EAGVTQSPTHLIKTRGQQATLRCSPISGHTSVYWYQQALGLGLQFLLWYDEGEERNRGNFPPRFSGRQFPNYSSELNVNALELEDSALYLCASSFVGGMSSEAFFGQGTRLTVV.

The J gene is TRBJ1-2, the V gene TRBV28, with D possibly TRBD1 on 6 matching bases. From germline, CDR1 is MDHEN and CDR2 SYDVKM. V dropped 4 bases and J dropped 8 bases, with 14 bases sitting between them. The CDR3 has 13 residues. CDR3: CASSSSGVLGYTF. In DNA, the CDR3 is TGTGCCAGCAGTTCCTCAGGGGTATTGGGCTACACCTTC.

V and J are TRBV7-7 and TRBJ2-1; D is undetermined. The germline CDR1 and CDR2 sequences are SSHAT and FNYEAQ (reference sequence). Trimming stripped 1 base from V and 7 bases from J, with 11 bases between. This CDR3 is built from 14 residues. CDR3 region: CASSLGLGPNEQFF. In DNA, the CDR3 is TGTGCCAGCAGCTTAGGTCTCGGGCCTAATGAGCAGTTCTTC.

The rearrangement joins TRBV14 to TRBJ2-3, with D possibly TRBD2 on 5 matching bases. The CDR3 loop spans 16 amino acids. In germline, CDR1 is SGHDN, CDR2 FVKESK. Trimming removed 0 bases at V and 2 bases at J, with 12 bases between. Here the CDR3 reads CASSQDSAVTTDTQYF. CDR3 nucleotides: TGTGCCAGCAGCCAAGATTCAGCGGTGACCACAGATACGCAGTATTTT.

This clonotype was seen many times. The J gene is TRBJ2-5, the V gene TRBV11-2; 16 nucleotides line up with TRBD2. Germline CDR1 and CDR2: SGHAT and FQNNGV. V shed 6 bases, J shed 1 base, and the junction held 8 bases outside the gene matches. The CDR3 runs 18 residues. CDR3 sequence (DNA): TGTGCCAGCAGTTTACTAGGGACTAGCGGGAGGGCCCAAGAGACCCAGTACTTC. Amino acid sequence: CASSLLGTSGRAQETQYF.

This clonotype was counted many times. V gene TRBV7-7 combines with J gene TRBJ2-2; 10 nucleotides align to TRBD1. Germline V gives CDR1 SSHAT, CDR2 FNYEAQ (reference sequence). The CDR3 is 17 amino acids. The ends lost 6 bases at V and 6 bases at J; junction bases unmatched: 13. DNA of the CDR3: TGTGCCAGCAGTTCCGCCCCGGGACAGGGGAGGTCCGGGGAGCTGTTTTTT. The encoded protein is CASSSAPGQGRSGELFF.

This clonotype was seen repeatedly, ten times or more. V gene TRBV7-2 combines with J gene TRBJ2-1, with a weak D call TRBD1 (6 bases). The CDR3 loop spans 13 amino acids. The germline V gene has CDR1 SGHTA and CDR2 FQGNSA. The V end lost 3 bases, the J end lost 5 bases, and 8 bases lay between the germline ends. CDR3 nucleotides: TGTGCCAGCAGCTTCAACAGGGACAATGAGCAGTTCTTC. Amino acids: CASSFNRDNEQFF.

The chain has TRBV6-5 and TRBJ2-1, with 9 positions matching TRBD2. The J segment lost 4 bases and the V segment lost 3 bases, leaving 7 bases of the junction unmatched. Germline CDR1 is MNHEY and CDR2 is SVGAGI. CDR3 length equals 16 residues. The CDR3 DNA reads as TGTGCCAGCAGTTATCGTCATAGCGGGGGATACAATGAGCAGTTCTTC. This gives the protein CASSYRHSGGYNEQFF.

This clonotype was observed a handful of times. V and J are TRBV15 and TRBJ2-1; possibly TRBD2 for D (5 bases). V lost 1 base, J lost 8 bases, and 15 bases lay in between. The CDR3 has 15 residues. From germline, CDR1 is LNHNV and CDR2 YYDKDF (reference sequence). Here the CDR3 reads CATSRALGMADEQFF. For the CDR3, the DNA is TGTGCCACCAGCAGAGCCCTCGGGATGGCCGATGAGCAGTTCTTC. Full variable domain (outside the CDR3, taken from reference TRBV15 and TRBJ2-1): DAMVIQNPRYQVTQFGKPVTLSCSQTLNHNVMYWYQQKSSQAPKLLFHYYDKDFNNEADTPDNFQSRRPNTSFCFLDIRSPGLGDTAMYLCATSRALGMADEQFFGPGTRLTVL.

The J gene is TRBJ1-2, the V gene TRBV13; 8 nucleotides line up with TRBD1. Germline trimming cut 0 bases from V and 4 bases from J; bases unmatched to any gene: 7. CDR3 size: 16 residues. The germline CDR1 and CDR2 sequences are PRHDT and FYEKMQ (reference sequence). CDR3 sequence (DNA): TGTGCCAGCAGCTTAGGCGAGGCAGGGGGCAGCTATGGCTACACCTTC. Its protein product is CASSLGEAGGSYGYTF.

This clonotype was counted between two and nine times. This chain uses TRBV7-9 with TRBJ1-2; D is unresolved. CDR3 length: 12 residues. The germline V gene encodes CDR1 SEHNR and CDR2 FQNEAQ (reference sequence). Trimming stripped 3 bases from V and 5 bases from J, with 7 bases between. CDR3 in DNA: TGTGCCAGCAGCTTTGGGCTTTATGGCTACACCTTC. It translates to CASSFGLYGYTF.

The sample holds a few counts of this clonotype. V gene TRBV2 combines with J gene TRBJ1-2; no clear D. V was clipped by 2 bases and J by 0 bases, with 1 base between them. This CDR3 has 12 residues. The germline V gene has CDR1 SNHLY and CDR2 FYNNEI. CDR3 residues: CASSETNYGYTF. The CDR3 nucleotides are TGTGCCAGCAGTGAAACTAACTATGGCTACACCTTC.